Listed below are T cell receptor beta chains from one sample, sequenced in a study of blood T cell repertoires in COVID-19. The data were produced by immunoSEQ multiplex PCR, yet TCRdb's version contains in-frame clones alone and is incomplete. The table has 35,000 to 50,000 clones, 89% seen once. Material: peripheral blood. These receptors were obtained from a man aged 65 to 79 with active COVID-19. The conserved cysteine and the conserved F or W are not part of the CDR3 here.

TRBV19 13 ASGGRGGHLYEQY
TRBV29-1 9 SAAHGGELF
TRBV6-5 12 ASQGALNTGELF
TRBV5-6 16 ASSAGQGLFQIAYEQY
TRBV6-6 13 ACSRGLQSTDTQY
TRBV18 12 ASSPAGNTGELF
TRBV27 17 ASSLWDWGDPRSGNTIY
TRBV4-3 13 ASSQDLGRGREAF
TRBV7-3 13 ASSWGQGGSGELF
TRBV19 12 ASTPTDDSQPQH
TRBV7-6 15 ASSLRPDRYNSQPQH
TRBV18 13 ASSRGQGAGAEQY
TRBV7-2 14 ASSVSGGAGTDTQY
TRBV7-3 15 ASSSGQGGSGANVLT
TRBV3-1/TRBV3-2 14 ASRQLAGGITGELF
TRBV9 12 ASNSGDHTDTQY
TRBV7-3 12 ASSLTGVNTEAF
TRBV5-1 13 ASSLGDRGNYGYT
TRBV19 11 ASSVGVTSEQY
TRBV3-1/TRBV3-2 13 ASSQGGDRAYEQY
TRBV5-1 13 ASSLEGTGVDTQY
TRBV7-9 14 ASSLGAGGPNQPQH
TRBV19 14 ASRPDRPLAKNIQY
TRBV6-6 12 ASSQGAVGNTIY
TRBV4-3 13 ASSQDPGQSYGYT
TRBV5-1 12 ASSLAQDRGAHT
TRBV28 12 ASRAQGAWEKLF
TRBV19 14 ASSIDLAGGFGEQF
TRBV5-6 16 ASSLLGHRDRGTYEQY
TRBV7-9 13 ASSPRDRSYNEQF
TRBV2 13 ASRAQGAGNQPQH
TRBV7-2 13 ASSPAGATSYEQY
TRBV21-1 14 ASSKALAGTYNEQF
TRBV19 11 ASKGASVYGYT
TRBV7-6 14 ASRQNGQSNTGELF
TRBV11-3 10 ASSGLTDTQY
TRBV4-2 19 ASSQDRRPGQQTVGTDTQY
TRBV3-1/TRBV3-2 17 ASSQGSKGLAFRTDTQY
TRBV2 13 ASGTDRGRIYGYT
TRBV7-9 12 ASSRATVYNEQF
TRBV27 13 ATARRGSSTGELF
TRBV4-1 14 ASSQDWAGGQETQY
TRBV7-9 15 ASSLGAGRGSNQPQH